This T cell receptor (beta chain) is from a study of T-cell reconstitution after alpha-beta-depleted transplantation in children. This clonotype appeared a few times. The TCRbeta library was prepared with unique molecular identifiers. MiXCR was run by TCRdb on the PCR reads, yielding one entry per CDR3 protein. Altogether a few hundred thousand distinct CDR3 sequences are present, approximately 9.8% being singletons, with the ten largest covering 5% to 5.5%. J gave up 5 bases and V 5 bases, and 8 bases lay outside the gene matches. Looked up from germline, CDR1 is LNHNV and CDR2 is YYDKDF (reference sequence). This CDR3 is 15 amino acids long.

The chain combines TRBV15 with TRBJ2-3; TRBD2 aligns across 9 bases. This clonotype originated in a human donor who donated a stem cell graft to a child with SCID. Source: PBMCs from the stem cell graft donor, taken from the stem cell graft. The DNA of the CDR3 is TGTGCCACCAGCGACAGCGGGGGGCCACGAGATACGCAGTATTTT. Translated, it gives CATSDSGGPRDTQYF. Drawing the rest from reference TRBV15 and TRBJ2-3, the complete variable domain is DAMVIQNPRYQVTQFGKPVTLSCSQTLNHNVMYWYQQKSSQAPKLLFHYYDKDFNNEADTPDNFQSRRPNTSFCFLDIRSPGLGDTAMYLCATSDSGGPRDTQYFGPGTRLTVL.